This passage covers 17 T cell receptor beta chains from one sample sequenced in a study of blood T cell repertoires in COVID-19. Some clones are missing from TCRdb's copy, which holds only in-frame ones; the method was immunoSEQ multiplex PCR. Among 180,000 or so clones, approximately 80% were seen once, and the ten largest hold roughly 8.8%. Sequencing was performed on peripheral blood. Receptor source: a woman aged 45-60 years with active or convalescent COVID-19.

This chain uses TRBV29-1 with TRBJ1-1; TRBD1 aligns across 7 bases. From germline, CDR1 is SQVTM and CDR2 ANQGSEA. After removal of 5 bases from V and 3 bases from J, the junction contained 9 bases not matched to a gene. The CDR3 is 14 residues long. The CDR3: CSVKEGQRYTEAFF. The CDR3 DNA follows: TGCAGCGTTAAGGAGGGACAGCGTTACACTGAAGCTTTCTTT.

This rearrangement joins TRBV6-2 or TRBV6-3 to TRBJ2-5, with D perhaps matching TRBD2 (6 bases). Germline values: CDR1 MNHEY, CDR2 SVGEGT. Trimming stripped 6 bases from V and 5 bases from J, with 10 bases between. This CDR3 is built from 12 residues. Here the CDR3 DNA reads TGTGCCAGCAGCTCAAGCGGGGAGACCCAGTACTTC. Translation: CASSSSGETQYF.

CDR3 bases: TGTGCCAGCAGGACAGGGGGCGGCAATCAGCCCCAGCATTTT. Its translation is CASRTGGGNQPQHF. V is TRBV6-1 and J is TRBJ1-5, with 10 bases identical to TRBD1. Germline values: CDR1 MNHNS, CDR2 SASEGT. The CDR3 consists of 14 residues. V shed 6 bases, J shed 2 bases, and the junction held 1 base outside the gene matches.

This rearrangement joins TRBV11-2 to TRBJ1-6; tentatively, D is TRBD1 (5 bases). The V end lost 5 bases, the J end lost 9 bases, and 14 bases lay between the germline ends. The CDR3 runs to 14 residues. From germline, CDR1 is SGHAT and CDR2 FQNNGV. CDR3: CASSPSGGTSPLHF. The CDR3 DNA reads TGTGCCAGCAGCCCCTCAGGAGGGACTTCACCCCTCCACTTT.

The genes are TRBV28 and TRBJ1-1; 8 bases fit TRBD1. Trimming at V came to 6 bases and at J to 5 bases, leaving 8 bases not matched to a gene. Germline lookup yields CDR1 MDHEN and CDR2 SYDVKM. The CDR3 extends over 14 amino acids. The CDR3 DNA sequence: TGTGCCAGCAGCGGCGCAGGGGGCAAGACTGAAGCTTTCTTT. Translating it yields CASSGAGGKTEAFF.

J is TRBJ2-7 and V is TRBV7-8; tentatively, D is TRBD1 (8 bases). The germline CDR1 and CDR2 sequences are SGHVS and FQNEAQ. The V end was cut by 6 bases, the J end by 5 bases, with 23 bases between. The CDR3 is 16 residues long. CDR3 sequence (DNA): TGTGCCAGCAGTCCTACGGGCGGACAGGGAGGGAACGAGCAGTACTTC. As protein: CASSPTGGQGGNEQYF.

V usage is TRBV3-1 (or the pseudogene TRBV3-2) and J usage is TRBJ1-6; D perhaps matches TRBD1 (6 bases). Germline V gene data show CDR1 as LGHDT and CDR2 as YNNKEL (reference sequence). Trimming shortened V by 1 base and J by 5 bases, and 6 bases separated the two germline ends. This CDR3 has 14 amino acids. As DNA, the CDR3 is TGTGCCAGCAGCCAAGGACAGGATAATTCACCCCTCCACTTT. Residues: CASSQGQDNSPLHF.

V is TRBV18 and J is TRBJ2-2; D might be TRBD2 (5 bases). The CDR3 sequence is 16 residues long. V was cut by 5 bases and J by 2 bases, with 15 bases left in between. Germline CDR1 and CDR2: KGHSH and LQKENI. The CDR3 region has the DNA TGTGCCAGCTCAACTCTAAGGGAGATAAACACCGGGGAGCTGTTTTTT. As protein: CASSTLREINTGELFF.

The chain couples TRBV5-1 to TRBJ1-1; a weak D match, TRBD1 (6 bases). The CDR3 is 13 amino acids. Germline V CDR1 and CDR2: SGHRS, YFSETQ. The V and J ends lost 6 bases and 2 bases respectively, with 11 bases between them. CDR3 sequence (DNA): TGCGCCAGCAACGGACAGTTAAACACTGAAGCTTTCTTT. It is translated as CASNGQLNTEAFF.

The chain links TRBV30 to TRBJ2-6, with D possibly TRBD1 on 6 matching bases. Trimming cost V 3 bases and J 0 bases, with 9 bases left between them. CDR1 and CDR2 (germline): GTSNPN, SVGIG (reference sequence). This CDR3 has 15 residues. CDR3 DNA sequence: TGTGCCTGGAGCAGAGGGGGCTCTGGGGCCAACGTCCTGACTTTC. Protein product: CAWSRGGSGANVLTF.

This clone was seen a handful of times. The V and J genes are TRBV3-1 (or the pseudogene TRBV3-2) and TRBJ2-3; 10 bases agree with TRBD2. Germline CDR1 is LGHDT and CDR2 is YNNKEL (reference sequence). The CDR3 is 16 amino acids. The V gene end was trimmed by 0 bases and the J gene end by 3 bases; junction bases not matched to a gene: 3. This CDR3 reads CASSQEASGSTDTQYF. CDR3 sequence (DNA): TGTGCCAGCAGCCAAGAGGCTAGCGGGAGTACAGATACGCAGTATTTT.

CDR3 in DNA: TGTGCCTGGAGTTGGAACAGGGGTGGCGAGCAGTACTTC. Encoded protein: CAWSWNRGGEQYF. The V and J genes are TRBV30 and TRBJ2-7; 7 bases agree with TRBD1. V lost 2 bases, J lost 6 bases, and 7 bases stayed unmatched. Germline CDR1 GTSNPN, CDR2 SVGIG (reference sequence). CDR3 length equals 13 residues.

The chain links TRBV27 to TRBJ2-6, with D unclear. Trimming took 2 bases from V and 0 from J, leaving 11 bases between them. The CDR3 is 17 amino acids. CDR1 and CDR2 (germline): MNHEY, SMNVEV (reference sequence). In DNA form, the CDR3 reads TGTGCCAGCAGTTTACGTTTTAGTGGCTCTGGGGCCAACGTCCTGACTTTC. This encodes CASSLRFSGSGANVLTF. Complete variable domain (other parts from reference TRBV27 and TRBJ2-6): EAQVTQNPRYLITVTGKKLTVTCSQNMNHEYMSWYRQDPGLGLRQIYYSMNVEVTDKGDVPEGYKVSRKEKRNFPLILESPSPNQTSLYFCASSLRFSGSGANVLTFGAGSRLTVL.

This chain connects TRBV10-3 to TRBJ2-7; 12 bases match TRBD2. Germline-derived CDR1 and CDR2 are ENHRY and SYGVKD. V trimming: 6 bases; J trimming: 2 bases; junction bases outside the gene matches: 2. CDR3 length equals 14 residues. The CDR3 reads CAISGLAGTYEQYF. CDR3 DNA sequence: TGTGCCATCAGCGGACTAGCGGGGACCTACGAGCAGTACTTC.

This chain links TRBV6-2 or TRBV6-3 with TRBJ1-5; D may be TRBD1 (5 bases). The germline V gene encodes CDR1 MNHEY and CDR2 SVGEGT. This CDR3 comprises 14 residues. V shed 2 bases and J shed 4 bases, with 9 bases lying between them. The chain's CDR3 is CASSYVGANQPQHF. CDR3 sequence (DNA): TGTGCCAGCAGTTACGTAGGGGCTAATCAGCCCCAGCATTTT.

This clone has only a few counts. The chain joins TRBV7-3 to TRBJ2-3; no reliable D call. In germline, CDR1 is SGHTA, CDR2 FQGTGA. Trimming took 2 bases from V and 2 from J, leaving 8 bases between them. CDR3 size: 14 residues. CDR3 nucleotides: TGTGCCAGCAGCTTACTGGCAGTCACAGATACGCAGTATTTT. This encodes CASSLLAVTDTQYF.

About this clone: The germline gene is not matched at one end of the junction; a read error may be the cause. This rearrangement joins TRBV7-7 to TRBJ2-2; D is uncertain. The CDR3 runs 15 residues. CDR1 is SSHAT and CDR2 is FNYEAQ in the germline V gene (reference sequence). The CDR3 nucleotides are TGTGCTAGCAGTAAGGCCCGGGCGAACACCGGGGAGCTGTTTTTT. Encoded protein: CASSKARANTGELFF. Variable domain in full (rest from reference TRBV7-7 and TRBJ2-2): GAGVSQSPRYKVTKRGQDVTLRCDPISSHATLYWYQQALGQGPEFLTYFNYEAQPDKSGLPSDRFSAERPEGSISTLTIQRTEQRDSAMYRCASSKARANTGELFFGEGSRLTVL.